The 9 T cell receptor beta chains in this list originate from one sample, sequenced in a study of cytomegalovirus exposure and HLA in healthy donors (dated by TCRdb to about 2017). The library relied on the immunoSEQ multiplex PCR assay. The multiplex PCR relied on a mix of 60 forward primers for TCR Vbeta segments and 13 reverse primers for TCR Jbeta segments. TCRdb stores this immuneACCESS table with in-frame sequences only. Part of the clones is absent; in the studies checked, under half of the shortfall reflects unresolved V genes, and no reason is known for the rest. The sample profile shows approximately 220,000 clones; approximately 79% of them were found once. Of the sample, 0.2% to 0.25% is held by the ten largest clones. What was sequenced was PBMCs. These receptors all stem from a girl aged 2-9 years in good health and CMV-seronegative.

The chain has TRBV5-1 and TRBJ1-1, with 8 bases matching TRBD1. This CDR3 has 14 amino acids. With 6 bases clipped from V and 1 base from J, the junction kept 5 bases outside the gene matches. Germline-derived CDR1 and CDR2 are SGHRS and YFSETQ. The CDR3, as DNA: TGCGCCAGCATCTCCGGGACAGGGAACACTGAAGCTTTCTTT. Its translation is CASISGTGNTEAFF.

V gene TRBV4-2 combines with J gene TRBJ2-7; D is possibly TRBD1 (5 bases). V lost 4 bases and J lost 2, with 12 bases in between. The CDR3 has 14 residues. The germline V gene encodes CDR1 LGHNA and CDR2 YNFKEQ. In nucleotides, the CDR3 is TGTGCCAGCAGCCTAGACAGTACAACCTACGAGCAGTACTTC. This sequence encodes CASSLDSTTYEQYF.

This clone occurred once. This chain links TRBV6-1 with TRBJ2-1; 14 nucleotides agree with TRBD2. The CDR3 consists of 17 residues. Germline V gene data show CDR1 as MNHNS and CDR2 as SASEGT. V gave up 2 bases and J gave up 7 bases; unmatched junction bases: 7. This CDR3 reads CASSETLTSGRVNEQFF. In DNA form, the CDR3 reads TGTGCCAGCAGTGAAACCTTGACTAGCGGGAGGGTAAATGAGCAGTTCTTC.

The J gene is TRBJ2-3, the V gene TRBV7-9; 14 nucleotides align to TRBD2. Looked up from germline, CDR1 is SEHNR and CDR2 is FQNEAQ (reference sequence). J was trimmed by 2 bases and V by 4 bases; bases with no gene match: 5. The CDR3 totals 17 residues. The chain's CDR3 is CASSSWTSGGPTDTQYF. The CDR3, as DNA: TGTGCCAGCAGCTCCTGGACTAGCGGGGGGCCCACAGATACGCAGTATTTT.

This rearrangement joins TRBV6-1 to TRBJ2-1; D not certain. V shed 0 bases and J shed 5 bases, with 8 bases lying between them. This CDR3 spans 14 amino acids. The germline V gene encodes CDR1 MNHNS and CDR2 SASEGT. The CDR3 DNA reads TGTGCCAGCAGTGAAGCCTACGGTGACAATGAGCAGTTCTTC. Translating it yields CASSEAYGDNEQFF.

This clone has just a few counts. This chain uses TRBV5-1 with TRBJ2-7; a possible D gene is TRBD1 (6 bases). The CDR3 covers 14 residues. Germline V lookup: CDR1 SGHRS, CDR2 YFSETQ. Trimming stripped 2 bases from V and 1 base from J, with 10 bases between. CDR3 nucleotide sequence: TGCGCCAGCAGCTTCAAGGGGGAATCCTACGAGCAGTACTTC. This codes for CASSFKGESYEQYF.

This chain connects TRBV6-1 to TRBJ1-2, with D unresolved. Germline CDR1 MNHNS, CDR2 SASEGT. V lost 4 bases to trimming and J lost 6 bases, with 9 bases between them. The CDR3 length is 12 residues. The chain's CDR3 is CASSVAYDGYTF. CDR3 in DNA: TGTGCCAGCAGTGTAGCCTACGATGGCTACACCTTC.

The V gene is TRBV30, the J gene TRBJ2-1; TRBD2 matches at 7 bases. Germline V gene lookup returns CDR1 GTSNPN and CDR2 SVGIG (reference sequence). The J segment lost 0 bases and the V segment lost 3 bases, leaving 5 bases of the junction unmatched. This CDR3 has 15 residues. The CDR3 sequence: CAWSMLADSYNEQFF. CDR3 in DNA: TGTGCCTGGAGCATGCTAGCGGACTCCTACAATGAGCAGTTCTTC.

The chain is built from TRBV19 and TRBJ1-1; D gene ambiguous. The CDR3 covers 11 residues. Trimming removed 7 bases at V and 7 bases at J, with 10 bases between. The germline V gene encodes CDR1 LNHDA and CDR2 SQIVND (reference sequence). In DNA, the CDR3 is TGTGCCAGTATTGTTGGAGGTGAAGCTTTCTTT. Amino acid sequence: CASIVGGEAFF.